The rows below give T cell receptor beta chains drawn from one sample of a study of cytomegalovirus exposure and HLA in healthy donors. Profiling relied on immunoSEQ multiplex PCR, and the TCRdb table lists in-frame clones only, not all of them. The sample has 220,000 or so clones; around four fifths are singletons. Material: PBMCs. All receptors come from a woman aged 25 to 45 in good health and CMV-seropositive. The CDR3 runs from the conserved cysteine through the conserved F or W. D genes are given only for firm matches. The listing skips clone size in some rows; elsewhere it reads once, few, many or a size class.

j_call clone_size v_call d_call cdr3_aa cdr3_nt
TRBJ2-3 - TRBV11-1 - CASRSFSTDTQYF TGTGCCAGCAGGAGTTTCAGCACAGATACGCAGTATTTT
TRBJ2-3 - TRBV19 TRBD2 CASTLGGLAANTDTQYF TGTGCCAGCACCCTTGGGGGACTAGCGGCGAACACAGATACGCAGTATTTT
TRBJ2-1 - TRBV18 TRBD2 CASSPTQAGEGDEQFF TGTGCCAGCTCACCTACCCAAGCGGGAGAGGGCGATGAGCAGTTCTTC
TRBJ1-1 few TRBV28 - CASRGNTEAFF TGTGCCAGCCGCGGGAACACTGAAGCTTTCTTT
TRBJ1-1 - TRBV20-1 - CSAPSNTEAFF TGCAGTGCTCCTTCAAACACTGAAGCTTTCTTT
TRBJ2-7 - TRBV7-2 - CASSLSNEQYF TGTGCCAGCAGCTTATCGAACGAGCAGTACTTC
TRBJ2-7 - TRBV6-6 TRBD1 CASRGGQGVSEQYF TGTGCCAGCAGGGGGGGACAGGGGGTGAGCGAGCAGTACTTC
TRBJ1-2 - TRBV5-6 - CASSGWGAGYGYTF TGTGCCAGCAGCGGATGGGGGGCGGGATATGGCTACACCTTC
TRBJ1-3 - TRBV4-1 - CASSQLLSGNTIYF TGCGCCAGCAGCCAACTCCTCTCTGGAAACACCATATATTTT
TRBJ1-5 - TRBV27 - CASKRARLLEPQHF TGTGCCAGTAAAAGGGCACGCCTCTTGGAGCCCCAGCATTTT
TRBJ2-6 - TRBV5-1 - CASSIRTAVLSGANVLTF TGCGCCAGCAGCATCCGGACAGCCGTACTCTCTGGGGCCAACGTCCTGACTTTC
TRBJ2-2 - TRBV10-3 - CAISESARDTGELFF TGTGCCATCAGTGAGTCGGCCAGGGACACCGGGGAGCTGTTTTTT
TRBJ2-3 - TRBV30 - CACRWTNAADTQYF TGTGCTTGCCGGTGGACTAATGCGGCAGATACGCAGTATTTT
TRBJ2-7 - TRBV13 - CASTTRTQGPSEQYF TGTGCCAGCACCACCAGGACTCAGGGGCCCAGCGAGCAGTACTTC